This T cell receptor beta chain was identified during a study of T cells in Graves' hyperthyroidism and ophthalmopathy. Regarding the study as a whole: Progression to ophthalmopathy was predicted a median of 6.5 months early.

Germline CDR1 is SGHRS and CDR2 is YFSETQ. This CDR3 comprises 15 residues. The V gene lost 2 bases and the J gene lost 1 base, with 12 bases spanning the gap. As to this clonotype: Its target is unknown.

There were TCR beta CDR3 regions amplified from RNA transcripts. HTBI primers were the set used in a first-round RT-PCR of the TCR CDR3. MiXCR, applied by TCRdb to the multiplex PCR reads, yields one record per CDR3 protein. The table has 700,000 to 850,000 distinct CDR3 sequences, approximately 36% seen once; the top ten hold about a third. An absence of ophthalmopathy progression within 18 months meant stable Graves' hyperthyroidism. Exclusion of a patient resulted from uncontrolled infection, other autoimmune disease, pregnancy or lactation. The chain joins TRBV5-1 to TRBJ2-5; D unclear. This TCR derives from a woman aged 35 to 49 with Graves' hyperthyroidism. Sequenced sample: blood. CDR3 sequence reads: CASSFGPGGQETQYF. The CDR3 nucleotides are TGCGCCAGCAGCTTTGGCCCCGGCGGCCAAGAGACCCAGTACTTC.